Presented here are 14 T cell receptor beta chains from one specimen sequenced in a study of blood T cell repertoires in COVID-19 (dated by TCRdb to 2020 to 2021). Library preparation used the immunoSEQ multiplex PCR assay. In its TCRdb copy, this immuneACCESS table keeps in-frame sequences only and misses some clones. Where compared with another copy, unresolved V genes explain less than half of these, and the others have no known cause. This sample comprises about 68,000 clones, roughly 85% of them detected only once. Approximately 1.4% of the sample lies in the top ten. The sequenced material came from peripheral blood. Receptors originate from a woman aged 55-69 years with acute or convalescent COVID-19.

This clone appeared once. The chain joins TRBV6-5 to TRBJ1-1; D is undetermined. V dropped 2 bases and J dropped 4 bases, with 8 bases sitting between them. Germline V gene lookup returns CDR1 MNHEY and CDR2 SVGAGI. There are 13 residues in the CDR3. This CDR3 is CASSYTGGTEAFF. CDR3 bases: TGTGCCAGCAGTTACACGGGAGGCACTGAAGCTTTCTTT.

This chain uses TRBV13 with TRBJ2-1, with 10 bases matching TRBD2. Germline CDR1 reads PRHDT; CDR2 reads FYEKMQ (reference sequence). This CDR3 contains 16 residues. V shed 5 bases, J shed 9 bases, and the junction held 13 bases outside the gene matches. Here the CDR3 reads CASSRLLAGVDGEQFF. The DNA of the CDR3 is TGTGCCAGCAGCAGACTCCTAGCGGGAGTAGATGGTGAGCAGTTCTTC.

This chain joins TRBV9 and TRBJ1-3; weak D call: TRBD1 (5 bases). Germline assignment: CDR1 SGDLS and CDR2 YYNGEE. The CDR3 runs to 14 residues. V lost 2 bases and J lost 4, with 10 bases in between. DNA of the CDR3: TGTGCCAGCAGCGTCTCAGGGCTGGGAAACACCATATATTTT. It is translated as CASSVSGLGNTIYF.

This rearrangement joins TRBV19 to TRBJ1-6; 9 nucleotides align to TRBD1. V gave up 6 bases and J gave up 0 bases; unmatched junction bases: 6. Looked up from germline, CDR1 is LNHDA and CDR2 is SQIVND (reference sequence). The CDR3 covers 17 residues. The CDR3 region is CASRGTGTISYNSPLHF. The CDR3 DNA reads as TGTGCCAGTAGGGGGACAGGGACGATCTCCTATAATTCACCCCTCCACTTT.

The V and J genes are TRBV7-8 and TRBJ2-3; D possibly corresponds to TRBD1 (5 bases). Germline assignment: CDR1 SGHVS and CDR2 FQNEAQ. With 1 base removed from V and 1 base from J, the gap between germline ends came to 9 bases. The CDR3 length is 15 residues. CDR3 region: CASSLEWGGTDTQYF. The CDR3, as DNA: TGTGCCAGCAGCTTAGAGTGGGGCGGCACAGATACGCAGTATTTT.

V and J are TRBV9 and TRBJ2-1; 10 bases match TRBD2. The CDR3 loop spans 15 amino acids. Germline values: CDR1 SGDLS, CDR2 YYNGEE. The V segment lost 3 bases and the J segment 4 bases; nucleotides outside the gene matches: 4. The CDR3 protein is CASSGSGGLYNEQFF. CDR3 DNA: TGTGCCAGCAGCGGTAGCGGGGGGTTATACAATGAGCAGTTCTTC. Drawing the rest from reference TRBV9 and TRBJ2-1, the complete variable domain is DSGVTQTPKHLITATGQRVTLRCSPRSGDLSVYWYQQSLDQGLQFLIQYYNGEERAKGNILERFSAQQFPDLHSELNLSSLELGDSALYFCASSGSGGLYNEQFFGPGTRLTVL.

In regard to this clone: At the DNA level, this CDR3 is encoded by other sequences in the same sample as well. This chain links TRBV27 with TRBJ2-2, with D possibly TRBD2 on 6 matching bases. The V end was cut by 4 bases, the J end by 1 base, with 10 bases between. Germline CDR1 is MNHEY and CDR2 is SMNVEV (reference sequence). This CDR3 contains 15 residues. The CDR3 sequence: CASSWGGVNTGELFF. The CDR3 nucleotides are TGTGCCAGCAGTTGGGGCGGGGTGAACACCGGGGAGCTGTTTTTT.

This clone was seen a handful of times. The V gene is TRBV5-5, the J gene TRBJ2-5, with TRBD2 identical over 14 bases. The CDR3 runs 16 residues. Unmatched junction bases numbered 6, after V lost 4 bases and J lost 4 bases. The germline gives CDR1 SGHKS, CDR2 YYEKEE (reference sequence). CDR3 coding DNA: TGTGCCAGCAGCCCCGGACTAGCGGGGGGCGGAGAGACCCAGTACTTC. This gives the protein CASSPGLAGGGETQYF.

The V gene is TRBV5-4, the J gene TRBJ1-2; TRBD1 matches at 9 bases. The CDR3 contains 14 residues. CDR1 SGHNT and CDR2 YYREEE come from the germline V gene (reference sequence). V lost 1 base, J lost 5 bases, and 3 bases stayed unmatched. The CDR3 DNA sequence: TGTGCCAGCAGCTTGCGAGGGACAGGGTATGGCTACACCTTC. Its protein is CASSLRGTGYGYTF. The entire variable domain, with the rest obtained from reference TRBV5-4 and TRBJ1-2, is as follows: ETGVTQSPTHLIKTRGQQVTLRCSSQSGHNTVSWYQQALGQGPQFIFQYYREEENGRGNFPPRFSGLQFPNYSSELNVNALELDDSALYLCASSLRGTGYGYTFGSGTRLTVV.

This clone was observed a single time. The gene calls are TRBV3-1 (or the pseudogene TRBV3-2) and TRBJ2-4; D remains unclear. This CDR3 region has 16 residues. Germline assignment: CDR1 LGHDT and CDR2 YNNKEL (reference sequence). Trimming took 5 bases from V and 4 from J, leaving 18 bases between them. CDR3 region: CASSTSVPQRKNIQYF. Written as DNA, the CDR3 is TGTGCCAGCAGCACAAGTGTTCCCCAAAGAAAAAACATTCAGTACTTC.

The chain has TRBV5-1 and TRBJ1-2, with a tentative D call TRBD1 (6 bases). The CDR3 is 14 residues long. Trimming removed 4 bases from V and 1 base from J, with 11 bases in between. The germline V gene has CDR1 SGHRS and CDR2 YFSETQ. This CDR3 is CASSTGQHNYGYTF. The CDR3 DNA is TGCGCCAGCAGCACCGGACAGCATAACTATGGCTACACCTTC. The complete variable domain, with remaining parts taken from reference TRBV5-1 and TRBJ1-2, reads KAGVTQTPRYLIKTRGQQVTLSCSPISGHRSVSWYQQTPGQGLQFLFEYFSETQRNKGNFPGRFSGRQFSNSRSEMNVSTLELGDSALYLCASSTGQHNYGYTFGSGTRLTVV.

The rearrangement links TRBV5-1 to TRBJ1-2, with 9 bases matching TRBD1. The CDR3 runs 17 residues. The junction had 6 bases not matched to a gene; V was cut back by 0 bases and J by 0 bases. The germline CDR1 and CDR2 sequences are SGHRS and YFSETQ. The CDR3 coding sequence is TGCGCCAGCAGCTTGGGGAAAGGGACAGGGTCTAACTATGGCTACACCTTC. Translating it yields CASSLGKGTGSNYGYTF.

V is TRBV28 and J is TRBJ1-1; no clear D gene. The CDR3 covers 17 residues. V was clipped by 7 bases and J by 5 bases, with 26 bases between them. Looked up from germline, CDR1 is MDHEN and CDR2 is SYDVKM. For the CDR3, the DNA is TGTGCCAGCATCCCTGGGCCGATTCTAAACCTTCAAACTGAAGCTTTCTTT. Translation: CASIPGPILNLQTEAFF.

The chain couples TRBV19 to TRBJ1-1, with unresolved D. The CDR3 covers 12 residues. Trimming stripped 5 bases from V and 7 bases from J, with 11 bases between. Germline V CDR1 and CDR2: LNHDA, SQIVND (reference sequence). Here the CDR3 DNA reads TGTGCCAGTAGTCGCACAGTTGGTGAAGCTTTCTTT. This translates into CASSRTVGEAFF.